This T cell receptor beta chain was recovered during a study of blood T cell repertoires in COVID-19. Data came from immunoSEQ multiplex PCR; TCRdb stores just in-frame clones and leaves some out. The sample has about 97,000 clones; roughly 92% are singletons. The clonotype originates from a woman between 50 and 59 years old with COVID-19, enrolled during active disease. Sequencing was done on a sample of peripheral blood.

The CDR3 protein is CASSLVEGTAQHF. CDR3 DNA sequence: TGTGCCAGCAGCTTAGTGGAAGGGACAGCACAGCATTTT. The rearrangement uses TRBV7-9 and TRBJ1-5, with TRBD1 matching 7 bases. With 1 base clipped from V and 13 bases from J, the junction kept 7 bases outside the gene matches. CDR1 and CDR2 (germline): SEHNR, FQNEAQ (reference sequence). The CDR3 runs 13 residues.